The clone carrying this T cell receptor (beta chain) was observed once. The entry originates in a study of blood T cell repertoires in COVID-19. The repertoire was sequenced with immunoSEQ multiplex PCR; TCRdb's copy has only in-frame clones and lacks some. The repertoire consists of about 390,000 clones, with about 83% occurring once and the leading ten covering roughly 9.4%. V was pared by 4 bases and J by 0 bases, with 4 bases of the junction left unmatched. The germline gives CDR1 SGHRS, CDR2 YFSETQ. CDR3 size: 15 residues. Grouping used clinical history reported by participants in a survey and questionnaire. Donors in Cohort 3 who had recovered were those with two negative PCRs, healthcare professional clearance, or resolution of their symptoms.

The V call is TRBV5-1, the J call TRBJ1-1; 9 bases are shared with TRBD1. Sequenced sample: PBMCs or T cells enriched from blood (not recorded which). This receptor was obtained from a woman aged 45-60 years who had recovered from COVID-19. The CDR3 DNA follows: TGCGCCAGCAGCGCAACAGGGGGCTTGAACACTGAAGCTTTCTTT. It specifies CASSATGGLNTEAFF. The full variable domain, with the rest looked up from reference TRBV5-1 and TRBJ1-1, is KAGVTQTPRYLIKTRGQQVTLSCSPISGHRSVSWYQQTPGQGLQFLFEYFSETQRNKGNFPGRFSGRQFSNSRSEMNVSTLELGDSALYLCASSATGGLNTEAFFGQGTRLTVV.